This T cell receptor beta chain was found in a study of blood T cells in healthy people across ages (dated by TCRdb to the mid-2010s). With respect to the entire study: In model experiments, roughly one uniquely barcoded TCR beta cDNA molecule per two T cells was captured by template switching. The study analyzed two additional independent replicas of 1 million unique cDNA reads from the same blood draw for two donors, one aged 18 to 29 and one aged 80 or older. Four age groups were formed from the donors: young (average approximately 15 years), middle-aged (around 39), aged (about 68) and long-lived (around 82). To avoid experimental bias, donors of different ages were randomly spread across the sequencing lanes. Age-related changes in TCR beta repertoire diversity were measured in the study by deep sequencing normalized with unique cDNA molecular identifiers.

The library was generated by 5' RACE. The sequencing machine was an Illumina HiSeq 2500. A second PCR of about 6 to 12 cycles was performed with a sample-barcoded 5' primer and a J-beta primer mix. A unique molecular identifier was introduced onto each TCR beta cDNA molecule by a template-switch 5' adaptor carrying 12 random nucleotides. Each sample yielded at least 2.5 million CDR3-containing paired-end reads. First-strand cDNA was synthesized from all RNA with the Mint cDNA synthesis kit, primed by a TRBC-specific oligonucleotide. All cDNA was treated with uracil-DNA glycosylase and then went through a first 18-cycle PCR with the universal primers M1SS and BC2_uni_R. Per the original workflow: For normalization, 1 million high-quality reads were randomly selected from each sample, with every read carrying a distinct molecular identifier. Reads with shared molecular identifiers were discarded instead of being binned into consensus sequences. CDR3 identification, clonotype clustering and error correction used MiTCR with a Q25 quality threshold and the strictest error-elimination algorithm. Lower-bound total TCR beta diversity was estimated with a nonparametric unseen species model using Euler transformation. The public reads were reprocessed in TCRdb via fastp at Q25 and MiXCR, keeping in-frame beta chains. CDR3 protein duplicates are merged, each entry listing the most common genes and DNA. Clone size and V and J calls follow TCRdb, not the original study. The sample table records hundreds of thousands of distinct CDR3 sequences; more than 55% of these occur just once. Roughly 25% of the sample belongs to the ten largest clones.

At the junction V is shortened by 3 bases and J by 6 bases; bases outside the gene matches: 5. The CDR1 and CDR2 encoded by the germline V gene (reference sequence) are DFQATT and SNEGSKA. There are 14 amino acids in the CDR3, from cysteine to phenylalanine inclusive. Just the 42-base CDR3 DNA is kept, in frame starting at base 1. The full study reports these points: As age increased, observed TCR beta diversity per million T cells dropped in a roughly linear way, and a significant reduction was already evident by age 40. There was a strong correlation between observed TCR beta diversity and the percentage of naive T cells measured by flow cytometry. Because the CMV infection status of the donors was unknown, age-related changes in expanded clonotypes may potentially have been confounded. Because profiling used bulk unsorted PBMCs, naive and antigen-experienced compartments could not be compared conclusively. The long-lived group showed more naive CD4+ T cells, fewer expanded clones and increased TCR diversity than the aged group, suggesting age selection. Estimates of total diversity based on one million sequenced T cells were considered lower bounds and underestimates.

The donors were some 36 Caucasian individuals from Russia, aged roughly 6 to 100 years, who were systemically healthy. Each donor gave 8 to 10 milliliters of peripheral blood, drawn into EDTA-treated Vacutainer tubes. Ficoll-Paque density-gradient centrifugation was used to isolate PBMCs, with at least 6.5 million per sample. Trizol reagent was used to extract total RNA from the PBMCs, yielding at least 5.5 micrograms per sample. Naive CD45RAhigh/CD27high T cell percentages were measured by flow cytometry on a PBMC aliquot from every donor. As to this clonotype: Its antigen is unknown. No qualities accompany the bases; no much larger clone lies one base away.

Sample: blood. The chain joins TRBV20-1 to TRBJ2-1; 10 bases in the junction line up with TRBD2. This clonotype originated in a man in his forties or fifties in good health. CDR3 protein: CSARQLAGVNEQFF. The DNA is TGCAGTGCTAGGCAGCTAGCGGGGGTCAATGAGCAGTTCTTC.